One TCR beta chain is described in this entry. What it binds is unknown. The entry originates in a study of T cell repertoires in cytomegalovirus infection. Whole-study context: It was recently identified HLA-C-restricted and well-studied HLA-B-restricted CMV epitopes that the study used. It can be stated that public TCR beta signatures indicated CMV infection as well as a matching HLA type. Findings and limits, study-wide: Of the TCR beta families, the public ones yielded a cumulative frequency that identified carriers of CMV plus the relevant HLA. It was HLA-C-restricted CMV-specific TCR beta clonotypes that dominated the response ex vivo.

TCRdb fed the reads into MiXCR, producing one record per CDR3 protein. The repertoire includes 550,000 to 700,000 distinct CDR3 sequences, roughly 42% of them detected once, and 48% sits in the top ten. Germline V gene lookup returns CDR1 LNHDA and CDR2 SQIVND (reference sequence). The CDR3 extends over 11 amino acids. V shed 5 bases and J shed 11 bases, with 12 bases lying between them. The chain employs TRBV19 and TRBJ1-1; D gene ambiguous. This receptor was taken from a human donor in good health (CMV status not recorded). Some clones in this sample may be carry-over from other donors' samples. Source: cultured PBMCs, taken from culture after CMV antigen stimulation. DNA for the CDR3: TGTGCCAGTAGTGAGCTTATTTGGGCTTTCTTT. Residues: CASSELIWAFF.